These 22 T cell receptor beta chains were sequenced from one sample in a study of T cell changes during pregnancy in multiple sclerosis. The protocol was immunoSEQ multiplex PCR, while the TCRdb copy is restricted to in-frame clones and leaves out a portion. The sample records about 33,000 clones, over 80% being singletons. The starting material was CD4+ T cells from peripheral blood mononuclear cells, obtained in the third trimester of pregnancy. The receptors stem from a female donor in good health, enrolled as a control in a pregnancy study.

The chain has TRBV28 and TRBJ2-5, with 10 bases matching TRBD2. The CDR3 consists of 15 residues. Germline loops: CDR1 MDHEN, CDR2 SYDVKM. The V gene end was trimmed by 4 bases and the J gene end by 7 bases; junction bases not matched to a gene: 9. In DNA, the CDR3 is TGTGCCAGCAGTTCTCAGCGGGAGGGCGTCGGGACCCAGTACTTC. This translates into CASSSQREGVGTQYF.

The chain is built from TRBV28 and TRBJ1-1; maybe TRBD1 (5 bases). Trimming stripped 8 bases from V and 3 bases from J, with 13 bases between. CDR3 length: 13 amino acids. The germline CDR1 and CDR2 sequences are MDHEN and SYDVKM. CDR3 coding DNA: TGTGCCAGCTGCAGGGTTGTTTACACTGAAGCTTTCTTT. Its translation is CASCRVVYTEAFF.

V gene TRBV27 combines with J gene TRBJ1-6, with 9 bases fitting TRBD1. After removal of 2 bases from V and 6 bases from J, the junction contained 2 bases not matched to a gene. The CDR3 length is 15 residues. Looked up from germline, CDR1 is MNHEY and CDR2 is SMNVEV (reference sequence). The CDR3: CASSLVGQGNSPLHF. The CDR3 DNA reads TGTGCCAGCAGTTTAGTGGGACAGGGTAATTCACCCCTCCACTTT.

The gene calls are TRBV5-4 and TRBJ2-5, with D hard to call. V was pared by 3 bases and J by 2 bases, with 2 bases between. The CDR3 runs 11 residues. Germline values: CDR1 SGHNT, CDR2 YYREEE (reference sequence). CDR3 sequence (DNA): TGTGCCAGCAGCTCTCAAGAGACCCAGTACTTC. Residues: CASSSQETQYF.

This clone was picked up a small number of times. The genes are TRBV7-2 and TRBJ2-7, with 7 bases identical to TRBD2. CDR1 and CDR2 (germline): SGHTA, FQGNSA. The CDR3 contains 13 residues. V gave up 5 bases and J gave up 4 bases; unmatched junction bases: 5. CDR3 sequence (DNA): TGTGCCAGCAGCCCGGGGGGACGGTACGAGCAGTACTTC. The encoded protein is CASSPGGRYEQYF. Using reference TRBV7-2 and TRBJ2-7 for the parts outside the CDR3, the full variable domain is GAGVSQSPSNKVTEKGKDVELRCDPISGHTALYWYRQSLGQGLEFLIYFQGNSAPDKSGLPSDRFSAERTGGSVSTLTIQRTQQEDSAVYLCASSPGGRYEQYFGPGTRLTVT.

This chain links TRBV9 with TRBJ1-1; TRBD1 is a possible D gene (5 bases). CDR1 and CDR2 (germline): SGDLS, YYNGEE. CDR3 length equals 13 residues. Deletions cut 0 bases from V and 10 bases from J, with 13 bases between. The CDR3 nucleotides are TGTGCCAGCAGCGTAGAGGAGTTGGGGGGAGCTTTCTTT. It translates to CASSVEELGGAFF.

The chain has TRBV27 and TRBJ1-2; the D gene is possibly TRBD1 (5 bases). The CDR3 spans 13 residues. In germline, CDR1 is MNHEY, CDR2 SMNVEV (reference sequence). The V end was cut by 4 bases, the J end by 2 bases, with 8 bases between. The CDR3 sequence: CASSWRGNYGYTF. Here the CDR3 DNA reads TGTGCCAGCAGTTGGAGGGGAAACTATGGCTACACCTTC.

The rearrangement links TRBV6-5 to TRBJ2-7; 11 nucleotides line up with TRBD2. V trimming: 6 bases; J trimming: 1 base; junction bases outside the gene matches: 5. The CDR3 covers 15 residues. Per the germline V gene, CDR1 is MNHEY and CDR2 is SVGAGI. The CDR3: CASSELAGESYEQYF. Here the CDR3 DNA reads TGTGCCAGCAGCGAACTAGCGGGGGAATCCTACGAGCAGTACTTC.

This chain joins TRBV4-2 and TRBJ2-7, with D possibly matching TRBD2 (7 bases). CDR3 length equals 15 residues. Germline CDR1 LGHNA, CDR2 YNFKEQ. The germline V and J ends were trimmed by 0 bases and 12 bases, with 21 bases remaining between them. CDR3 sequence reads: CASSQDVKGGAPAYF. DNA for the CDR3: TGTGCCAGCAGCCAAGACGTAAAAGGGGGGGCTCCGGCGTACTTC.

The chain has TRBV7-8 and TRBJ2-3; 7 positions agree with TRBD2. The CDR3 length is 15 residues. V shed 5 bases, J shed 5 bases, and the junction held 10 bases outside the gene matches. Germline V lookup: CDR1 SGHVS, CDR2 FQNEAQ. The CDR3 region is CASSGASGLRDTQYF. DNA of the CDR3: TGTGCCAGCAGCGGCGCTAGCGGTTTAAGAGATACGCAGTATTTT.

V gene TRBV4-3 combines with J gene TRBJ2-5; the match to TRBD1 covers 8 bases. This CDR3 has 13 residues. V lost 5 bases and J lost 5; bases outside the gene matches: 4. The germline V gene encodes CDR1 LGHNA and CDR2 YSLEER. The CDR3 sequence is CASSTGGSETQYF. DNA of the CDR3: TGCGCCAGCAGCACAGGGGGGTCCGAGACCCAGTACTTC.

The CDR3 sequence is CASSLAQGSGKGNEQFF. The CDR3 DNA sequence: TGTGCCAGCAGCTTAGCCCAGGGGTCAGGGAAGGGCAATGAGCAGTTCTTC. The genes are TRBV7-9 and TRBJ2-1, with TRBD1 as a possible D gene (6 bases). The CDR3 runs to 17 residues. With 0 bases removed from V and 6 bases from J, the gap between germline ends came to 18 bases. Germline CDR1 SEHNR, CDR2 FQNEAQ (reference sequence).

The V and J genes are TRBV30 and TRBJ1-6; D is perhaps TRBD1 (6 bases). V was trimmed by 1 base and J by 6 bases, leaving 10 bases between them. This CDR3 has 14 amino acids. The germline V gene has CDR1 GTSNPN and CDR2 SVGIG (reference sequence). CDR3 nucleotides: TGTGCCTGGAGTGAGGGGGTTAGTAATTCACCCCTCCACTTT. It is translated as CAWSEGVSNSPLHF.

V gene TRBV27 combines with J gene TRBJ1-6; possibly TRBD1 for D (6 bases). Germline V gene lookup returns CDR1 MNHEY and CDR2 SMNVEV (reference sequence). The CDR3 runs to 16 residues. V lost 7 bases to trimming and J lost 7 bases, with 20 bases between them. CDR3 loop: CASIQWGGQSNSPLHF. CDR3 bases: TGTGCCAGCATCCAATGGGGTGGACAGTCAAATTCACCCCTCCACTTT.

The J gene is TRBJ2-1, the V gene TRBV28; possibly TRBD2 for D (5 bases). With 4 bases removed from V and 0 bases from J, the gap between germline ends came to 10 bases. From germline, CDR1 is MDHEN and CDR2 SYDVKM. The CDR3 spans 15 residues. The CDR3 DNA sequence: TGTGCCAGCAGTTCGGGATCGAGCTCCTACAATGAGCAGTTCTTC. Residues: CASSSGSSSYNEQFF. Drawing the rest from reference TRBV28 and TRBJ2-1, the complete variable domain is DVKVTQSSRYLVKRTGEKVFLECVQDMDHENMFWYRQDPGLGLRLIYFSYDVKMKEKGDIPEGYSVSREKKERFSLILESASTNQTSMYLCASSSGSSSYNEQFFGPGTRLTVL.

This clone occurred once. The chain links TRBV6-6 to TRBJ2-3; 7 positions agree with TRBD2. This CDR3 is built from 14 residues. After removal of 6 bases from V and 2 bases from J, the junction contained 5 bases not matched to a gene. CDR1 and CDR2 from the germline V gene are MNHNY and SVGAGI (reference sequence). The CDR3 nucleotides are TGTGCCAGCAGCCCAGGGACTAACACAGATACGCAGTATTTT. Translated, it gives CASSPGTNTDTQYF.

The CDR3 DNA reads as TGCGCCAGCAGCCAAGATAACAGGGGCTACGAGCAGTACTTC. Protein product: CASSQDNRGYEQYF. The chain couples TRBV4-1 to TRBJ2-7; 7 bases match TRBD1. Losses at the gene ends were 0 bases for V and 3 bases for J; bases not matched to a gene: 2. The CDR3 sequence is 14 residues long. Germline CDR1 and CDR2: MGHRA and YSYEKL.

The genes are TRBV5-4 and TRBJ2-1; D may be TRBD2 (5 bases). Trimming left V 2 bases short and J 1 base short, with 10 bases between. CDR1 is SGHNT and CDR2 is YYREEE in the germline V gene (reference sequence). This CDR3 contains 15 residues. CDR3 sequence (DNA): TGTGCCAGCAGCTTAGACCCGGGGTCCTACAATGAGCAGTTCTTC. Its translation: CASSLDPGSYNEQFF.

This clone was counted a single time. The V gene is TRBV7-3, the J gene TRBJ2-1; 9 bases are shared with TRBD2. CDR1 and CDR2 from the germline V gene are SGHTA and FQGTGA. Unmatched junction bases numbered 2, after V lost 2 bases and J lost 3 bases. The CDR3 totals 15 residues. CDR3 protein: CASSLGTSYYNEQFF. The CDR3 nucleotides are TGTGCCAGCAGCTTAGGGACTAGCTACTACAATGAGCAGTTCTTC. Full variable domain (rest looked up from reference TRBV7-3 and TRBJ2-1): GAGVSQTPSNKVTEKGKYVELRCDPISGHTALYWYRQSLGQGPEFLIYFQGTGAADDSGLPNDRFFAVRPEGSVSTLKIQRTERGDSAVYLCASSLGTSYYNEQFFGPGTRLTVL.

This chain joins TRBV6-1 and TRBJ2-2; the match to TRBD1 covers 11 bases. V shed 2 bases, J shed 6 bases, and the junction held 5 bases outside the gene matches. CDR3 size: 16 residues. Germline-derived CDR1 and CDR2 are MNHNS and SASEGT. The CDR3 coding sequence is TGTGCCAGCAGTGAAACCCTGGGACAGGGGGCCGGGGAGCTGTTTTTT. Translation gives CASSETLGQGAGELFF.

Remarks on this clone: The sample carries other DNA sequences with the same CDR3. This rearrangement joins TRBV29-1 to TRBJ2-5; 7 bases map to TRBD2. This CDR3 is 13 amino acids long. With 4 bases clipped from V and 4 bases from J, the junction kept 6 bases outside the gene matches. In germline, CDR1 is SQVTM, CDR2 ANQGSEA. CDR3 residues: CSVVGGVGETQYF. CDR3 DNA sequence: TGCAGCGTTGTTGGGGGGGTAGGAGAGACCCAGTACTTC.

The rearrangement uses TRBV5-4 and TRBJ1-1; D ambiguous. Germline loops: CDR1 SGHNT, CDR2 YYREEE (reference sequence). Between the trimmed V and J ends, which lost 0 bases and 1 base, there was a span of 4 bases. This CDR3 has 13 residues. The CDR3 DNA reads as TGTGCCAGCAGCTTGGATCGGAACACTGAAGCTTTCTTT. Amino acid sequence: CASSLDRNTEAFF.